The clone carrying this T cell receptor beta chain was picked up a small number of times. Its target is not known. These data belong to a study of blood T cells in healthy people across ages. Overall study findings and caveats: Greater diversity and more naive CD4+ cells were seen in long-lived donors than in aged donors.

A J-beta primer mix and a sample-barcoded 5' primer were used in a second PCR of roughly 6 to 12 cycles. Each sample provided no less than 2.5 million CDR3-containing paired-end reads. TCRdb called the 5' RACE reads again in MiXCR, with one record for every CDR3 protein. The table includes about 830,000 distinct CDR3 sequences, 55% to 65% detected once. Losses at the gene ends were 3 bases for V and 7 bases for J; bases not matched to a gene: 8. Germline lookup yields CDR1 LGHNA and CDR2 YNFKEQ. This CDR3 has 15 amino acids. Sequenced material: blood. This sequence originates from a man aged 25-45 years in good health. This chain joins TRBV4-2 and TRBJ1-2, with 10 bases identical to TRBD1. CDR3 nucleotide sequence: TGTGCCAGCAGCCATTACGACAGGGGGCGAGGTGGCTACACCTTC. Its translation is CASSHYDRGRGGYTF.